The 13 T cell receptor beta chains below were found in one sample sequenced in a study of human T cells and chemical hapten exposure. TCRdb passed the RACE reads through MiXCR, listing each CDR3 protein once. The sample has 70,000 to 80,000 distinct CDR3 sequences, more than 30% seen once. Time point described: patch test 1, 2 weeks after DPC sensitization. Documented treatment: therapeutic diphenylcyclopropenone sensitization with weekly scalp DPC. The sequences come from whole blood, collected in connection with sensitization to the hapten diphenylcyclopropenone (DPC). The source is a man aged 40-55 years with alopecia areata. Some clones in this sample may be carry-over from other donors' samples.

The chain carries TRBV20-1 and TRBJ2-7; D possibly corresponds to TRBD2 (5 bases). The CDR3 is 12 amino acids. The V end lost 3 bases, the J end lost 4 bases, and 10 bases lay between the germline ends. Germline CDR1 is DFQATT and CDR2 is SNEGSKA (reference sequence). CDR3 sequence reads: CSASGKYYEQYF. CDR3 nucleotide sequence: TGCAGTGCTAGCGGGAAGTATTACGAGCAGTACTTC.

The chain recombines TRBV28 with TRBJ1-1; a weak D match, TRBD1 (6 bases). CDR1 is MDHEN, CDR2 SYDVKM, per germline. The CDR3 covers 13 residues. The V and J ends lost 6 bases and 5 bases respectively, with 13 bases between them. Here the CDR3 DNA reads TGTGCCAGCAGCCCCACCCAGGGGACTGAAGCTTTCTTT. This codes for CASSPTQGTEAFF.

This chain uses TRBV6-1 with TRBJ1-1; D is ambiguous. Germline lookup yields CDR1 MNHNS and CDR2 SASEGT. V lost 6 bases, J lost 4 bases, and 12 bases lay in between. The CDR3 has 13 residues. CDR3 nucleotides: TGTGCCAGCAGCGACACAGTGGCCACTGAAGCTTTCTTT. This gives the protein CASSDTVATEAFF.

This clonotype was seen a handful of times. The rearrangement links TRBV6-1 to TRBJ1-4; D gene uncertain. The CDR3 has 14 amino acids. The germline V and J ends were trimmed by 2 bases and 5 bases, with 9 bases remaining between them. The germline CDR1 and CDR2 sequences are MNHNS and SASEGT. CDR3 DNA: TGTGCCAGCAGTGAACGGACCCAGAATGAAAAACTGTTTTTT. Translating gives CASSERTQNEKLFF.

This clonotype was detected a few times. V gene TRBV4-2 combines with J gene TRBJ1-2, with D uncertain. The germline V gene has CDR1 LGHNA and CDR2 YNFKEQ. CDR3 length equals 15 residues. Trimming shortened V by 0 bases and J by 4 bases, and 12 bases separated the two germline ends. The CDR3 protein is CASSQDVGGFYGYTF. The CDR3 DNA follows: TGTGCCAGCAGCCAAGATGTCGGCGGATTCTATGGCTACACCTTC.

V usage is TRBV7-3 and J usage is TRBJ2-4; 7 bases match TRBD2. The CDR3 contains 16 residues. Germline CDR1 is SGHTA and CDR2 is FQGTGA. V lost 5 bases, J lost 6 bases, and 13 bases stayed unmatched. The CDR3 sequence: CASSPQGGIGTNIQYF. In DNA form, the CDR3 reads TGTGCCAGCAGCCCCCAGGGAGGGATAGGGACAAACATTCAGTACTTC.

The chain is built from TRBV29-1 and TRBJ1-2; D is unresolved. Germline V gene lookup returns CDR1 SQVTM and CDR2 ANQGSEA. The CDR3 covers 15 residues. V was trimmed by 5 bases and J by 7 bases, leaving 23 bases between them. CDR3 nucleotide sequence: TGCAGCGTTACCATAGACGGGGATAGGCGGCTTGGCTACACCTTC. It is translated as CSVTIDGDRRLGYTF.

This clonotype was seen only once. This chain uses TRBV2 with TRBJ2-7; 11 bases align to TRBD2. The ends lost 7 bases at V and 3 bases at J; junction bases unmatched: 8. This CDR3 contains 15 residues. CDR1 is SNHLY and CDR2 is FYNNEI in the germline V gene. The CDR3 nucleotides read TGTGCCAGCATAAATAGCGGGAGGGCCGTCTACGAGCAGTACTTC. Its protein product is CASINSGRAVYEQYF.

The gene calls are TRBV6-6 and TRBJ1-5; D call uncertain. V was shortened by 2 bases and J by 4 bases, with 12 bases between the two germline ends. Germline V gene sequence: CDR1 MNHNY, CDR2 SVGAGI (reference sequence). The CDR3 extends over 15 amino acids. CDR3 sequence: CASSYTETGNQPQHF. The CDR3 DNA is TGTGCCAGCAGTTACACGGAGACTGGGAATCAGCCCCAGCATTTT.

V gene TRBV29-1 combines with J gene TRBJ1-3, with a weak D call TRBD1 (5 bases). The ends were cut back, 6 bases at V and 4 bases at J, with 10 bases in the middle. There are 12 residues in the CDR3. Germline CDR1 SQVTM, CDR2 ANQGSEA. The CDR3 spells CSVGGSGNTIYF. The CDR3 DNA is TGCAGCGTCGGGGGGTCAGGAAACACCATATATTTT.

This chain uses TRBV13 with TRBJ2-3, with 14 bases matching TRBD2. Looked up from germline, CDR1 is PRHDT and CDR2 is FYEKMQ (reference sequence). The CDR3 runs to 16 residues. J was trimmed by 4 bases and V by 5 bases; bases with no gene match: 5. This chain's CDR3 is CASSLRTSGRSDTQYF. CDR3 nucleotide sequence: TGTGCCAGCAGCCTCCGGACTAGCGGGAGGTCAGATACGCAGTATTTT. Based on the CDR3 plus reference TRBV13 and TRBJ2-3, the full variable domain is AAGVIQSPRHLIKEKRETATLKCYPIPRHDTVYWYQQGPGQDPQFLISFYEKMQSDKGSIPDRFSAQQFSDYHSELNMSSLELGDSALYFCASSLRTSGRSDTQYFGPGTRLTVL.

This clonotype occurred a few times. This sequence joins TRBV20-1 and TRBJ1-5; D gene ambiguous. CDR1 DFQATT and CDR2 SNEGSKA come from the germline V gene (reference sequence). Trimming left V 0 bases short and J 4 bases short, with 19 bases between. The CDR3 consists of 17 residues. DNA of the CDR3: TGCAGTGCTAGAGATCTCAAGGCGGCAGGAACTAATCAGCCCCAGCATTTT. Translating it yields CSARDLKAAGTNQPQHF.

This clonotype was found a few times. The chain recombines TRBV20-1 with TRBJ1-1; D is unresolved. CDR1 and CDR2 from the germline V gene are DFQATT and SNEGSKA (reference sequence). This CDR3 spans 11 amino acids. V lost 3 bases, J lost 11 bases, and 13 bases lay in between. The CDR3 sequence is CSASGVFGAFF. In DNA, the CDR3 is TGCAGTGCTAGTGGAGTGTTTGGGGCTTTCTTT.